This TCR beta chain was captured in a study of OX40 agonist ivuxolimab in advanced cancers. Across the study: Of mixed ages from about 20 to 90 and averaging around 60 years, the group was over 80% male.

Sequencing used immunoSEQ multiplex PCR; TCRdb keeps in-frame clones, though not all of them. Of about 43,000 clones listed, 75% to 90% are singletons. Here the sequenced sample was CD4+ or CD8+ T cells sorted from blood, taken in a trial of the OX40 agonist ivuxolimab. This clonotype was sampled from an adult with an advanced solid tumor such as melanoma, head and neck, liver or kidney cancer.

The DNA for the CDR3 is TGCGCCAGCAGCTGGGGGACCCAGGGGGGCACAGATACGCAGTATTTT. Amino acid sequence: CASSWGTQGGTDTQYF. The J gene is TRBJ2-3, the V gene TRBV5-1; 7 bases agree with TRBD1. The germline gives CDR1 SGHRS, CDR2 YFSETQ. The CDR3 sequence is 16 residues long. J gave up 1 base and V 3 bases, and 8 bases lay outside the gene matches.